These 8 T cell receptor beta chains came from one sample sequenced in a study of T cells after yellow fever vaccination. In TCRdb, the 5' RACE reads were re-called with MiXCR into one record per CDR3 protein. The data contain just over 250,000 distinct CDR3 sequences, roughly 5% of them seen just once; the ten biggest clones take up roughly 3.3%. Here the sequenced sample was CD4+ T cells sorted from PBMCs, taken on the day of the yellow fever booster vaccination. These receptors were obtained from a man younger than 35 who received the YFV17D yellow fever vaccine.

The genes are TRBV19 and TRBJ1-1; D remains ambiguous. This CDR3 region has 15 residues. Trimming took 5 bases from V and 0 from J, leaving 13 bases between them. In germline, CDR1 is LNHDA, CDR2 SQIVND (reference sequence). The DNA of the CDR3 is TGTGCCAGTAGTGCACGACGGATAATGAACACTGAAGCTTTCTTT. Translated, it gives CASSARRIMNTEAFF.

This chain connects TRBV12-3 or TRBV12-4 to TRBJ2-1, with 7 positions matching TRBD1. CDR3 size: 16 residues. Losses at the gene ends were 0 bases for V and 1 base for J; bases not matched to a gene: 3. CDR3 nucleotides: TGTGCCAGCAGTTTAGCGGGGACAGTATCCTACAATGAGCAGTTCTTC. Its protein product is CASSLAGTVSYNEQFF.

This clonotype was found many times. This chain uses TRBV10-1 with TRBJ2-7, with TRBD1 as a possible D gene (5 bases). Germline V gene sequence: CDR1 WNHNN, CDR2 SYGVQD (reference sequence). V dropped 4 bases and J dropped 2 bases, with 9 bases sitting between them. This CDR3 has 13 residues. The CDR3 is CASSVGPTYEQYF. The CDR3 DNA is TGCGCCAGCAGTGTGGGGCCCACCTACGAGCAGTACTTC.

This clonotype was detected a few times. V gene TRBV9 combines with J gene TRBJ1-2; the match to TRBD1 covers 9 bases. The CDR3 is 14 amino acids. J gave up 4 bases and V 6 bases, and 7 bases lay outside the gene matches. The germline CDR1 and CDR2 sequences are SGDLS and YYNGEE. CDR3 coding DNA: TGTGCCAGCACCGAACAGGGGGCGAGCTATGGCTACACCTTC. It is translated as CASTEQGASYGYTF.

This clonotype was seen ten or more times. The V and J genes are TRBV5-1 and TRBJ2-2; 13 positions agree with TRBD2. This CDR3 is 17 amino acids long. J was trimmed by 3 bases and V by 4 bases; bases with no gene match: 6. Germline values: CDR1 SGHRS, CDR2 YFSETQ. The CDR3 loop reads CASSPGLAGVDTGELFF. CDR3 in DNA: TGCGCCAGCAGCCCAGGACTAGCGGGGGTTGACACCGGGGAGCTGTTTTTT.

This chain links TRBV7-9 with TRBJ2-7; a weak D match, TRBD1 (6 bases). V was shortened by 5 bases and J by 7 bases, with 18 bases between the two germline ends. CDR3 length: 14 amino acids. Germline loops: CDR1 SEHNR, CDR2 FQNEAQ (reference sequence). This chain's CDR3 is CASSPSHRVGEQYV. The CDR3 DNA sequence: TGTGCCAGCAGCCCTTCACACAGGGTTGGGGAGCAGTACGTC.

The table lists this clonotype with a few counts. The CDR3 is CASSFLLGAYEQYF. The CDR3 DNA sequence: TGTGCCAGCAGCTTTCTCCTTGGGGCCTACGAGCAGTACTTC. This chain connects TRBV7-2 to TRBJ2-7; D ambiguous. The CDR3 is made up of 14 amino acids. Germline CDR1 is SGHTA and CDR2 is FQGNSA. Trimming stripped 3 bases from V and 2 bases from J, with 11 bases between.

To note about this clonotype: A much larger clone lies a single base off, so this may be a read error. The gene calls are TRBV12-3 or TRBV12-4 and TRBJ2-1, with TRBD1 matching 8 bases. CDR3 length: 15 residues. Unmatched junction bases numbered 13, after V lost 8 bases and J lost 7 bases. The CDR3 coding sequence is TGTGCCAGCTGTCAGACCGGGACAGGCGCAAATGAGCAGTTCTTC. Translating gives CASCQTGTGANEQFF.